The 29 T cell receptor beta chains below come from one sample, sequenced in a study of shared clonotypes between healthy human individuals. The method was immunoSEQ multiplex PCR; TCRdb's version includes in-frame clones alone and lacks a portion of them. Of over 2 million clones listed, 95% are singletons. The sequencing input was naive CD4+ T cells sorted from blood. Documented subset: CD45RA+ positively selected. Source of these receptors: a man aged 18-30 years in good health.

The chain carries TRBV27 and TRBJ1-6; D is ambiguous. This CDR3 contains 15 residues. Trimming stripped 4 bases from V and 6 bases from J, with 13 bases between. CDR1 is MNHEY, CDR2 SMNVEV, per germline (reference sequence). CDR3 region: CASSYMDSGNSPLHF. CDR3 in DNA: TGTGCCAGCAGTTATATGGACTCGGGTAATTCACCCCTCCACTTT.

This clone was seen more than once but under ten times. The CDR3 DNA sequence: TGTGCCAGCAGCCCCCTAGCGGGTGGGTACGAGCAGTACTTC. Its protein is CASSPLAGGYEQYF. The V and J genes are TRBV6-5 and TRBJ2-7; 8 bases map to TRBD2. CDR3 length equals 14 residues. The V gene end was trimmed by 6 bases and the J gene end by 4 bases; junction bases not matched to a gene: 8. Per the germline V gene, CDR1 is MNHEY and CDR2 is SVGAGI.

The V call is TRBV9, the J call TRBJ2-7, with a tentative D call TRBD2 (7 bases). The V and J ends lost 3 bases and 4 bases respectively, with 20 bases between them. Per germline, CDR1 SGDLS and CDR2 YYNGEE. This CDR3 spans 16 amino acids. CDR3 region: CASSARRGGPIYEQYF. In nucleotides, the CDR3 is TGTGCCAGCAGCGCTCGACGCGGGGGCCCAATATACGAGCAGTACTTC.

The J gene is TRBJ2-3, the V gene TRBV7-2; tentatively, D is TRBD2 (5 bases). Germline-derived CDR1 and CDR2 are SGHTA and FQGNSA. The CDR3 has 15 residues. V lost 5 bases to trimming and J lost 2 bases, with 14 bases between them. The CDR3 spells CASSTPTLATDTQYF. CDR3 bases: TGTGCCAGCAGCACTCCGACTCTAGCCACAGATACGCAGTATTTT.

The rearrangement joins TRBV28 to TRBJ2-2; TRBD2 agrees at 8 bases. V gave up 6 bases and J gave up 7 bases; unmatched junction bases: 7. The CDR3 loop spans 14 amino acids. Looked up from germline, CDR1 is MDHEN and CDR2 is SYDVKM. The CDR3 spells CASSTGGFGGELFF. For the CDR3, the DNA is TGTGCCAGCAGCACGGGGGGGTTTGGCGGGGAGCTGTTTTTT.

The chain has TRBV9 and TRBJ2-4; D is unclear. The CDR3 length is 13 residues. Germline CDR1 and CDR2: SGDLS and YYNGEE. The V end lost 3 bases, the J end lost 7 bases, and 11 bases lay between the germline ends. This CDR3 is CASSARRGNIQYF. CDR3 nucleotide sequence: TGTGCCAGCAGCGCTCGGAGAGGTAACATTCAGTACTTC.

The rearrangement links TRBV5-1 to TRBJ2-7; maybe TRBD1 (5 bases). V was shortened by 4 bases and J by 2 bases, with 19 bases between the two germline ends. Germline assignment: CDR1 SGHRS and CDR2 YFSETQ. The CDR3 sequence is 16 residues long. CDR3 amino acids: CASSTGPTAIPYEQYF. Written as DNA, the CDR3 is TGCGCCAGCAGCACCGGACCGACAGCGATCCCCTACGAGCAGTACTTC. The complete variable domain, with remaining parts taken from reference TRBV5-1 and TRBJ2-7, reads KAGVTQTPRYLIKTRGQQVTLSCSPISGHRSVSWYQQTPGQGLQFLFEYFSETQRNKGNFPGRFSGRQFSNSRSEMNVSTLELGDSALYLCASSTGPTAIPYEQYFGPGTRLTVT.

This clone appeared a single time. The chain carries TRBV2 and TRBJ1-1, with TRBD1 identical over 7 bases. With 6 bases clipped from V and 5 bases from J, the junction kept 9 bases outside the gene matches. The V gene's germline CDR1 is SNHLY and CDR2 FYNNEI. The CDR3 consists of 14 residues. The CDR3 nucleotides read TGTGCCAGCAGCGCCGGACAGGTCGCGACTGAAGCTTTCTTT. Amino acids: CASSAGQVATEAFF.

This chain links TRBV4-1 with TRBJ1-6; D gene uncertain. V was cut by 0 bases and J by 4 bases, with 10 bases left in between. The CDR3 is made up of 16 amino acids. In germline, CDR1 is MGHRA, CDR2 YSYEKL. CDR3 amino acids: CASSQDIVTYNSPLHF. The DNA for the CDR3 is TGCGCCAGCAGCCAAGATATAGTGACTTATAATTCACCCCTCCACTTT.

The J gene is TRBJ2-7, the V gene TRBV2; 12 bases align to TRBD2. CDR3 length equals 15 residues. Losses at the gene ends were 4 bases for V and 4 bases for J; bases not matched to a gene: 5. CDR1 is SNHLY and CDR2 is FYNNEI in the germline V gene. The CDR3 bases are TGTGCCAGCAGTGCCCTAGCGGGGGGGGCTTACGAGCAGTACTTC. Its protein product is CASSALAGGAYEQYF.

The rearrangement uses TRBV18 and TRBJ1-1; D is undetermined. Trimming cost V 2 bases and J 2 bases, with 9 bases left between them. The germline gives CDR1 KGHSH, CDR2 LQKENI. This CDR3 comprises 14 residues. The CDR3 region is CASSPVRENTEAFF. CDR3 bases: TGTGCCAGCTCACCAGTCCGTGAAAACACTGAAGCTTTCTTT.

This chain links TRBV25-1 with TRBJ1-1; D ambiguous. Trimming stripped 1 base from V and 9 bases from J, with 12 bases between. The CDR3 is 13 residues long. Germline V gene data show CDR1 as MGHDK and CDR2 as SYGVNS. CDR3 protein: CASSESLYLQAFF. The CDR3 nucleotides are TGTGCCAGCAGTGAATCGCTATACCTACAAGCTTTCTTT.

V usage is TRBV5-1 and J usage is TRBJ1-2; D remains ambiguous. This CDR3 region has 14 residues. V was trimmed by 0 bases and J by 3 bases, leaving 9 bases between them. From germline, CDR1 is SGHRS and CDR2 YFSETQ. The CDR3 DNA sequence: TGCGCCAGCAGCTTGGGGGCAGATTACTATGGCTACACCTTC. Its protein is CASSLGADYYGYTF.

The V call is TRBV6-5, the J call TRBJ2-7, with D perhaps TRBD2 (5 bases). Looked up from germline, CDR1 is MNHEY and CDR2 is SVGAGI. CDR3 length: 14 amino acids. The V gene lost 2 bases and the J gene lost 5 bases, with 13 bases spanning the gap. The CDR3 sequence: CASSYGRRQDEQYF. CDR3 sequence (DNA): TGTGCCAGCAGTTACGGCAGGAGGCAGGACGAGCAGTACTTC.

V and J are TRBV10-3 and TRBJ2-3; TRBD1 matches 9 bases. This CDR3 comprises 14 residues. V was pared by 4 bases and J by 6 bases, with 5 bases of the junction left unmatched. Germline loops: CDR1 ENHRY, CDR2 SYGVKD. The CDR3 protein is CAISGDRGGDTQYF. CDR3 coding DNA: TGTGCCATCAGTGGCGACAGGGGGGGGGATACGCAGTATTTT.

This clone was detected once. The chain couples TRBV28 to TRBJ2-1, with D possibly being TRBD2 (5 bases). Germline CDR1 MDHEN, CDR2 SYDVKM. The CDR3 consists of 16 residues. V was clipped by 8 bases and J by 6 bases, with 23 bases between them. Here the CDR3 DNA reads TGTGCCAGCGGGTGGTTTCCGACGAGGGTTTTCAATGAGCAGTTCTTC. Its translation: CASGWFPTRVFNEQFF.

The chain couples TRBV10-3 to TRBJ2-5; the D is unclear. CDR1 is ENHRY and CDR2 is SYGVKD in the germline V gene. The CDR3 has 11 residues. V lost 11 bases, J lost 5 bases, and 12 bases lay in between. CDR3 coding DNA: TGTGCCTCGGGCCCCGCGGAGACCCAGTACTTC. Its translation is CASGPAETQYF.

About this clone: Other DNA sequences in the sample encode the same CDR3. The rearrangement links TRBV5-6 to TRBJ2-3; D gene unclear. The germline V gene encodes CDR1 SGHDT and CDR2 YYEEEE. V lost 0 bases and J 6 bases, leaving 5 bases between the germline ends. CDR3 length: 12 amino acids. The CDR3 sequence is CASSLGVDTQYF. As DNA, the CDR3 is TGTGCCAGCAGCTTGGGGGTTGATACGCAGTATTTT.

The CDR3 protein is CASSEESWLATEAFF. CDR3 DNA sequence: TGTGCCAGCAGTGAAGAAAGCTGGCTGGCCACTGAAGCTTTCTTT. V usage is TRBV6-1 and J usage is TRBJ1-1; D call uncertain. The CDR3 sequence is 15 residues long. Trimming stripped 1 base from V and 4 bases from J, with 13 bases between. Germline CDR1 MNHNS, CDR2 SASEGT.

V is TRBV6-5 and J is TRBJ2-4; D might be TRBD2 (6 bases). The CDR3 totals 15 residues. CDR1 is MNHEY, CDR2 SVGAGI, per germline. Deletions cut 5 bases from V and 5 bases from J, with 16 bases between. This CDR3 reads CASSLSGGTQNIQYF. The CDR3 DNA follows: TGTGCCAGCAGTCTTAGCGGTGGGACCCAAAACATTCAGTACTTC.

This chain uses TRBV10-3 with TRBJ1-2; no definite D call. This CDR3 is built from 14 residues. V shed 3 bases and J shed 5 bases, with 13 bases lying between them. In germline, CDR1 is ENHRY, CDR2 SYGVKD. This CDR3 is CAISDLGAVYGYTF. Here the CDR3 DNA reads TGTGCCATCAGTGACCTGGGTGCAGTTTATGGCTACACCTTC.

Notes on this clone: The junction shows a germline mismatch at one end, possibly a read error. The chain employs TRBV9 and TRBJ2-3; 11 bases align to TRBD2. The germline V gene encodes CDR1 SGDLS and CDR2 YYNGEE. The length of the CDR3 is 17 residues. Written as DNA, the CDR3 is TGTGTCAGCAGCGTAGCCGTACTAGCGGGAGGCACAGATACGCAGTATTTT. Its protein is CVSSVAVLAGGTDTQYF.

This chain connects TRBV7-3 to TRBJ2-5; D unresolved. Per germline, CDR1 SGHTA and CDR2 FQGTGA. This CDR3 comprises 11 residues. V was pared by 6 bases and J by 0 bases, with 2 bases between. The CDR3 spells CASRYQETQYF. The CDR3, as DNA: TGTGCCAGCAGATACCAAGAGACCCAGTACTTC.

This chain connects TRBV6-5 to TRBJ1-1; D ambiguous. The ends were cut back, 7 bases at V and 1 base at J, with 10 bases in the middle. CDR3 length: 13 amino acids. Germline V gene sequence: CDR1 MNHEY, CDR2 SVGAGI. CDR3 sequence (DNA): TGTGCCAGCACTTTCCGGGGGAACACTGAAGCTTTCTTT. Its protein is CASTFRGNTEAFF.

J is TRBJ1-5 and V is TRBV6-6; a weak D match, TRBD1 (5 bases). Germline V gives CDR1 MNHNY, CDR2 SVGAGI (reference sequence). Trimming took off 2 bases at V and 1 base at J, with 9 bases between the two ends. CDR3 length: 15 amino acids. The CDR3 coding sequence is TGTGCCAGCAGTTACAGGGGTTTGAGCAATCAGCCCCAGCATTTT. It encodes CASSYRGLSNQPQHF.

The rearrangement joins TRBV10-3 to TRBJ2-7; D might be TRBD2 (6 bases). V gave up 0 bases and J gave up 0 bases, with 12 bases separating them. The germline CDR1 and CDR2 sequences are ENHRY and SYGVKD. The CDR3 loop spans 16 amino acids. Here the CDR3 reads CAISESRGTFSYEQYF. The CDR3 nucleotides read TGTGCCATCAGTGAGTCGCGCGGGACCTTCTCCTACGAGCAGTACTTC.

The V call is TRBV5-4, the J call TRBJ2-5; 10 positions agree with TRBD1. This CDR3 is 15 amino acids long. The germline gives CDR1 SGHNT, CDR2 YYREEE (reference sequence). The V segment lost 0 bases and the J segment 4 bases; nucleotides outside the gene matches: 3. CDR3 nucleotides: TGTGCCAGCAGCTTGGGGGACAGGGGCGTAGAGACCCAGTACTTC. It is translated as CASSLGDRGVETQYF.

V gene TRBV7-9 combines with J gene TRBJ2-3; 7 nucleotides line up with TRBD2. Germline CDR1 and CDR2: SEHNR and FQNEAQ (reference sequence). V lost 7 bases and J lost 5; bases outside the gene matches: 15. This CDR3 is 16 amino acids long. The CDR3 DNA follows: TGTGCCAGCATCAAAGGCGGGAGCGGGGTCGTAGATACGCAGTATTTT. Encoded protein: CASIKGGSGVVDTQYF.

Worth noting for this clone: Being one base from a much bigger clone, this may be a read error. The gene calls are TRBV18 and TRBJ2-5, with D unclear. The J call may be wrong; the DNA end is better matched by TRBJ2-7. Germline V gives CDR1 KGHSH, CDR2 LQKENI. This CDR3 is built from 14 residues. Written as DNA, the CDR3 is TGTGTCAGCTCACCACCACTGGCTTCCTACGAGCAGTACTTC. Its protein product is CVSSPPLASYEQYF.